Listed here are 11 T cell receptor beta chains from one sample, sequenced in a study of blood T cell repertoires in COVID-19 (dated by TCRdb to about 2020). Receptors were amplified or captured by the immunoSEQ multiplex PCR assay. Here the immuneACCESS table is served through TCRdb, limited to in-frame sequences with V and J called. Missing clones are a known gap in these copies; in checked studies unresolved V genes cover under half, and the rest lacks a known reason. Within this sample are 200,000 to 250,000 clones, with 80% to 85% of them counted one time only. Of the sample, 5.2% falls within the top ten clones. The source material was peripheral blood. The source is an older woman with COVID-19, enrolled during active disease.

CDR3 sequence (DNA): TGTCTGGGGGCGAAGGATGAAAAACTGTTTTTT. Its protein is CLGAKDEKLFF. The chain combines TRBV30 with TRBJ1-4, with D possibly TRBD1 on 6 matching bases. This CDR3 has 11 residues. CDR1 is GTSNPN, CDR2 SVGIG, per germline (reference sequence).

V is TRBV6-1 and J is TRBJ2-3, with 10 bases matching TRBD2. From germline, CDR1 is MNHNS and CDR2 SASEGT. The CDR3 runs to 15 residues. The trim removed 1 base at V and 6 bases at J, leaving 4 bases unmatched. CDR3 amino acids: CASSEGTSGGDTQYF. The CDR3 DNA is TGTGCCAGCAGTGAAGGGACTAGCGGCGGGGATACGCAGTATTTT.

The chain uses TRBV4-1 and TRBJ1-5, with a weak D call TRBD1 (6 bases). CDR1 and CDR2 (germline): MGHRA, YSYEKL. The CDR3 has 15 amino acids. V was cut by 1 base and J by 0 bases, with 7 bases left in between. CDR3 coding DNA: TGCGCCAGCAGCCAAGTCAGGGGTAGCAATCAGCCCCAGCATTTT. Translated, it gives CASSQVRGSNQPQHF.

The chain combines TRBV12-5 with TRBJ2-2, with 11 bases that match TRBD2. Losses at the gene ends were 0 bases for V and 4 bases for J; bases not matched to a gene: 13. Germline V CDR1 and CDR2: LGHNT, FRNRAP. This CDR3 is built from 20 residues. The CDR3 region is CASGLVLGVAGGPGTGELFF. The CDR3 DNA reads as TGTGCTAGTGGTTTGGTACTTGGGGTAGCGGGAGGGCCGGGCACCGGGGAGCTGTTTTTT.

This clone was recorded a few times. The V and J genes are TRBV18 and TRBJ1-2; D call uncertain. The V end lost 6 bases, the J end lost 0 bases, and 8 bases lay between the germline ends. The CDR3 sequence is 13 residues long. CDR1 is KGHSH and CDR2 is LQKENI in the germline V gene. CDR3 amino acids: CASSPVPNYGYTF. DNA of the CDR3: TGTGCCAGCTCCCCGGTCCCTAACTATGGCTACACCTTC.

This chain uses TRBV20-1 with TRBJ2-3; perhaps TRBD2 as D (5 bases). Trimming pared 3 bases from V and 0 bases from J, leaving 13 bases between. CDR1 is DFQATT, CDR2 SNEGSKA, per germline (reference sequence). This CDR3 is built from 15 residues. The CDR3 nucleotides read TGCAGTGCTAGTATCGTGCGGACTAGCACAGATACGCAGTATTTT. Encoded protein: CSASIVRTSTDTQYF.

This chain uses TRBV18 with TRBJ1-2, with D tentatively TRBD1 (5 bases). The length of the CDR3 is 15 residues. V lost 8 bases and J lost 2, with 18 bases in between. The germline V gene encodes CDR1 KGHSH and CDR2 LQKENI. The CDR3 loop is CASAIGWTFNYGYTF. The CDR3 DNA reads TGTGCCAGCGCTATTGGTTGGACATTCAACTATGGCTACACCTTC. Full variable domain (remainder filled in from reference TRBV18 and TRBJ1-2): NAGVMQNPRHLVRRRGQEARLRCSPMKGHSHVYWYRQLPEEGLKFMVYLQKENIIDESGMPKERFSAEFPKEGPSILRIQQVVRGDSAAYFCASAIGWTFNYGYTFGSGTRLTVV.

The chain links TRBV28 to TRBJ2-7; weak D call: TRBD2 (5 bases). The V end was cut by 7 bases, the J end by 5 bases, with 15 bases between. Germline V lookup: CDR1 MDHEN, CDR2 SYDVKM. The CDR3 runs to 13 residues. CDR3 amino acids: CASTTGGGNEQYF. CDR3 in DNA: TGTGCCAGCACTACTGGAGGAGGAAACGAGCAGTACTTC.

The chain uses TRBV6-2 or TRBV6-3 and TRBJ2-7; 13 nucleotides match TRBD2. The CDR3 consists of 18 residues. The ends lost 0 bases at V and 6 bases at J; junction bases unmatched: 11. CDR1 is MNHEY, CDR2 SVGEGT, per germline. The CDR3 DNA is TGTGCCAGCAGTTACTCATCGCTCCTTACTAGCGGGAGGGCCGAGCAGTACTTC. It yields the protein CASSYSSLLTSGRAEQYF.

In its sample, this clone was seen a few times. The rearrangement uses TRBV7-9 and TRBJ1-1; weak D call: TRBD1 (6 bases). The V end lost 5 bases, the J end lost 6 bases, and 16 bases lay between the germline ends. The CDR3 is 14 amino acids. Germline CDR1 reads SEHNR; CDR2 reads FQNEAQ (reference sequence). CDR3 nucleotides: TGTGCCAGCAGCCTTCCGATGGGGGCGGCTGAAGCTTTCTTT. Encoded protein: CASSLPMGAAEAFF.

This chain connects TRBV9 to TRBJ2-1; D is perhaps TRBD2 (6 bases). The CDR3 extends over 16 amino acids. Trimming shortened V by 3 bases and J by 9 bases, and 22 bases separated the two germline ends. Germline-derived CDR1 and CDR2 are SGDLS and YYNGEE. CDR3 residues: CASSDRGLPWQGEQFF. In DNA, the CDR3 is TGTGCCAGCAGCGACCGGGGACTCCCCTGGCAGGGTGAGCAGTTCTTC.